This T cell receptor beta chain was documented in a study of technical replicates of blood from a few donors. Trimming removed 2 bases at V and 2 bases at J, with 9 bases between. Germline loops: CDR1 MGHDK, CDR2 SYGVNS. The CDR3 extends over 14 amino acids. The repertoire was sequenced with immunoSEQ multiplex PCR; TCRdb's copy has only in-frame clones and lacks some. This table holds roughly 14,000 clones, roughly 80% found once. The source of this sequence is a human donor in good health. Material: PBMCs. This chain uses TRBV25-1 with TRBJ1-1, with D possibly being TRBD1 (5 bases). The CDR3 region has the DNA TGTGCCAGCAGTGAAACCAGGGTTAACACTGAAGCTTTCTTT. Protein: CASSETRVNTEAFF. The variable domain in full, with the rest retrieved from reference TRBV25-1 and TRBJ1-1, is EADIYQTPRYLVIGTGKKITLECSQTMGHDKMYWYQQDPGMELHLIHYSYGVNSTEKGDLSSESTVSRIRTEHFPLTLESARPSHTSQYLCASSETRVNTEAFFGQGTRLTVV.